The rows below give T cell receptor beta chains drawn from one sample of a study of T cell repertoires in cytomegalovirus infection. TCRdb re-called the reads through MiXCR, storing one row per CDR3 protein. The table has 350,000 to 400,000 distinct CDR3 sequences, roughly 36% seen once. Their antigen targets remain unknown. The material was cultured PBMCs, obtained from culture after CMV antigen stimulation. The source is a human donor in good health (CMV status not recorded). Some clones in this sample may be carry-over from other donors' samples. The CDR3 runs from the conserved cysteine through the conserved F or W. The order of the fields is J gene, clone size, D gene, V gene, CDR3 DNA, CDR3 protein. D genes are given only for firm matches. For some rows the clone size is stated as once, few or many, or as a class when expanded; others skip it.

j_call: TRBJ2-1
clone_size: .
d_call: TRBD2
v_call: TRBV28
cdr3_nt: TGTGCCAGCAGTTACCAGAATAGCGGGAACAATGAGCAGTTCTTC
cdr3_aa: CASSYQNSGNNEQFF

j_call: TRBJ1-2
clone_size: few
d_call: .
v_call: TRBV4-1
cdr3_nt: TGCGCCAGCAGCCAAGCCGGCAGTTCTAACTATGGCTACACCTTC
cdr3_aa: CASSQAGSSNYGYTF

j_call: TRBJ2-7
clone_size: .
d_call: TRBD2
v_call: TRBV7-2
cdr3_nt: TGTGCCAGCAGCTCCGGACTAGCGGGAGGGTACCGGTTGGAGCAGTACTTC
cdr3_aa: CASSSGLAGGYRLEQYF

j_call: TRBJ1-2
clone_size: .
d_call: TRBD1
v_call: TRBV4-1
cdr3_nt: TGCGCCAGCAGCCAAAGACAGGGGGAGTATGGCTACACCTTC
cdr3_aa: CASSQRQGEYGYTF

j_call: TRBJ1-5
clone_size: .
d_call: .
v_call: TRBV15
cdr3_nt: TGTGCCACCAGCAGAGACAGACATAGCAATCAGCCCCAGCATTTT
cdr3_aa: CATSRDRHSNQPQHF

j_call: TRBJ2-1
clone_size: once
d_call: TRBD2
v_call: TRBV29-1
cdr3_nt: TGCAGCGCCCAACTAGCGGGAGTCAACAATGAGCAGTTCTTC
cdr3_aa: CSAQLAGVNNEQFF

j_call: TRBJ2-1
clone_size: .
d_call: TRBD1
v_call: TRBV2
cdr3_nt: TGTGCCAGCACATATACAGGGGCCAATGAGCAGTTCTTC
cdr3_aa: CASTYTGANEQFF

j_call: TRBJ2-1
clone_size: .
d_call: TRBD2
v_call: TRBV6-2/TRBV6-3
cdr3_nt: TGTGCCAGCAGATGGACTAGCGGGAGGGCCGTTCGGGCTGGATACAATGAGCAGTTCTTC
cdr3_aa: CASRWTSGRAVRAGYNEQFF

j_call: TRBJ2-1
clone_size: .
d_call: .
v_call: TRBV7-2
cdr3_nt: TGTGCCAGCAGCTTTGATCTATACGACAATGAGCAGTTCTTC
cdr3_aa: CASSFDLYDNEQFF

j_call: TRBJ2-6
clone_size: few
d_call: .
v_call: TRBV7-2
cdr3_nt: TGTGCCAGCAGCTTAGCAGGGCCTGGGGCCAACGTCCTGACTTTC
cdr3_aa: CASSLAGPGANVLTF

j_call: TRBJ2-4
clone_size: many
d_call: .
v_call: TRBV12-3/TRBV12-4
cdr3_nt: TGTGCCAGCAGTTTTACGGGGGAAAACATTCAGTACTTC
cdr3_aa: CASSFTGENIQYF

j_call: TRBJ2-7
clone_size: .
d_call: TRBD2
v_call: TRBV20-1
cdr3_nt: TGCAGTGTCTCTAGCGGGACCTACGAGCAGTACTTC
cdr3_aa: CSVSSGTYEQYF

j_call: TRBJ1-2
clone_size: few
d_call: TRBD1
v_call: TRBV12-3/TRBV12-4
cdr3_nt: TGTGCCAGCAGTTTCCGGGACAGGGGGAAAGGAGGCTATGGCTACACCTTC
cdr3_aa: CASSFRDRGKGGYGYTF

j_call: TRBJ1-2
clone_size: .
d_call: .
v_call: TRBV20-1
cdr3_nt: TGCAGTGCTAGAGAGTTTACTAACTATGGCTACACCTTC
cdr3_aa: CSAREFTNYGYTF

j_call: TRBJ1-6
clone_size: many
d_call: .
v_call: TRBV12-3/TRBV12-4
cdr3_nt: TGTGCCAGCAGCCCCGGGAGCGAGTCACCCCTCCACTTT
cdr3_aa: CASSPGSESPLHF

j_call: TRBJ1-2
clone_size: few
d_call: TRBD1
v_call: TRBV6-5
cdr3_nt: TGTGCCAGCAGGGGGGACAGGGGGCTATCGGATGGCTACACCTTC
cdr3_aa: CASRGDRGLSDGYTF

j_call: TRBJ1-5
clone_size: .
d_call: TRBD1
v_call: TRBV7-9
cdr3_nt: TGTGCCAGCAGCTTAGACCGAGCAGGGGGGGTTCTGAGCAATCAGCCCCAGCATTTT
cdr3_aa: CASSLDRAGGVLSNQPQHF

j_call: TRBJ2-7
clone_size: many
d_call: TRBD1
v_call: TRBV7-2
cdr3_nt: TGTGCCAGCAGCCCGGGACAGGGCGGCTACGAGCAGTACTTC
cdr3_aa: CASSPGQGGYEQYF

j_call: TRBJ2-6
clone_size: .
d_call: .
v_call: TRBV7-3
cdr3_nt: TGTGCCAGCAGCTACGGCTCTGGGGCCAACGTCCTGACTTTC
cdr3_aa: CASSYGSGANVLTF

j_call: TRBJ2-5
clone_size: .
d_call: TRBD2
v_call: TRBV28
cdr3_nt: TGTGCCAGCAGTGCCCGACTAGCGGGAGGAGAGACCCAGTACTTC
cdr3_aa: CASSARLAGGETQYF

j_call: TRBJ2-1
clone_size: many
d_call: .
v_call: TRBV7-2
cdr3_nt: TGTGCCAGCAGCTTCCGGGACTCTAAATACAATGAGCAGTTCTTC
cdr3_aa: CASSFRDSKYNEQFF

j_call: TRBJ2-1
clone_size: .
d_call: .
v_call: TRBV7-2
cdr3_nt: TGTGCCAGCAGCCCGATAGGCTCCTACAATGAGCAGTTCTTC
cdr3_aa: CASSPIGSYNEQFF

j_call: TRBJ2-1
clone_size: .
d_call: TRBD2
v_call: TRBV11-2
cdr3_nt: TGTGCCAGCAGCTCGACTAGCGGGAGTTCCTACAATGAGCAGTTCTTC
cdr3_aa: CASSSTSGSSYNEQFF

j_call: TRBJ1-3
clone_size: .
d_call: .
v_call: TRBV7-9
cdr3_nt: TGTGCCAGCAGCCACGGAGCAGCTGGAAACACCATATATTTT
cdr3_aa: CASSHGAAGNTIYF

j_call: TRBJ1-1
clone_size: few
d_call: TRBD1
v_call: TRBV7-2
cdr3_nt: TGTGCCAGCAGCTCGCAGGGGGCGGAAAGCACTGAAGCTTTCTTT
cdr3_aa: CASSSQGAESTEAFF

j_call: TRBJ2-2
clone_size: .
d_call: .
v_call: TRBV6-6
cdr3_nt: TGTGCCAGCAGTTACTTAGGAAAGAACACCGGGGAGCTGTTTTTT
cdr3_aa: CASSYLGKNTGELFF

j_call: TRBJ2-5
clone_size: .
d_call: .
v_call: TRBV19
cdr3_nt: TGTGCCAGTAGTATAAGCTCCGGCGGCGAGACCCAGTACTTC
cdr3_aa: CASSISSGGETQYF

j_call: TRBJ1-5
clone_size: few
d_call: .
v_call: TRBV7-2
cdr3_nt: TGTGCCAGCAGCTTAGCCCTAGGAAGCAATCAGCCCCAGCATTTT
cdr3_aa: CASSLALGSNQPQHF

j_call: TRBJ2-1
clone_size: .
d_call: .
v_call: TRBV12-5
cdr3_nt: TGTGCTAGTGGTTTGGGACCCGATTTGTGGCGGAATGAGCAGTTCTTC
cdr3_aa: CASGLGPDLWRNEQFF

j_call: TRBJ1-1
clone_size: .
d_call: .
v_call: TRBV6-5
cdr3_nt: TGTGCCAGCAGTTACTCGACCGGGAAAACTGAAGCTTTCTTT
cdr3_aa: CASSYSTGKTEAFF

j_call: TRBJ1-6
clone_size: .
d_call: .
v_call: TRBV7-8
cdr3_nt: TGTGCCAGCAGCTTAGGAACGACAGTGGGGAAGTCACCCCTCCACTTT
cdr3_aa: CASSLGTTVGKSPLHF

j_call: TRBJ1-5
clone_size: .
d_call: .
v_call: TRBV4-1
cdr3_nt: TGCCCCAGCAGCCAAGGTCGGGACTTCCACAATCAGCCCCAGCATTTT
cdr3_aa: CPSSQGRDFHNQPQHF

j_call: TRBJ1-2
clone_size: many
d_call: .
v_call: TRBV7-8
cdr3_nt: TGTGCCAGCAGCTTAGTTTTGACAGGAGAATCGTTCTACACCTTC
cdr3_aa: CASSLVLTGESFYTF

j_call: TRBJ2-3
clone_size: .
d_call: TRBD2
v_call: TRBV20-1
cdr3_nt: TGCAGTGCCGGGACTAGCGGGAGTGTATATCCAGATACGCAGTATTTT
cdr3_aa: CSAGTSGSVYPDTQYF

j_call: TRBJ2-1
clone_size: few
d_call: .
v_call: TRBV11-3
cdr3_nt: TGTGCCAGCAGCTTTGTCCCAGGCAATGAGCAGTTCTTC
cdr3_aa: CASSFVPGNEQFF

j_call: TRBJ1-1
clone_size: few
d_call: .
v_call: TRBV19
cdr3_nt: TGTGCCAGTAGTGCCTACCAGCCTATGGACACTGAAGCTTTCTTT
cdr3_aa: CASSAYQPMDTEAFF

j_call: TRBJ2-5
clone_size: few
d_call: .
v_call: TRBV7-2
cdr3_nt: TGTGCCAGCAGCTTAGGTACGGGTGGTGGGAAGACCCAGTACTTC
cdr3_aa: CASSLGTGGGKTQYF

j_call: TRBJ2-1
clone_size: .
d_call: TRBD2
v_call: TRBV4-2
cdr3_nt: TGTGCCAGCAGCCAAGTCCCTCTGGGTGCGGGAGTCAATGAGCAGTTCTTC
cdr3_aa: CASSQVPLGAGVNEQFF

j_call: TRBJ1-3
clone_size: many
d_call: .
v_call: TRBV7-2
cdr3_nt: TGTGCCAGCAGCTTATACCCCTCAAGCTCTGGAAACACCATATATTTT
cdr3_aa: CASSLYPSSSGNTIYF

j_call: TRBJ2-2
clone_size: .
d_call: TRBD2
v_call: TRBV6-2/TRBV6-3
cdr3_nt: TGTGCCAGCAGTTACTCTCTAGCCGGGACTACTTGGGCCGGGGAGCTGTTTTTT
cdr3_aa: CASSYSLAGTTWAGELFF

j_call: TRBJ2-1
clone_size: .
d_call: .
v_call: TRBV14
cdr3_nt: TGTGCCAGCAGCCAAAGGTTTCAGACTAGCTCCTACAATGAGCAGTTCTTC
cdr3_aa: CASSQRFQTSSYNEQFF

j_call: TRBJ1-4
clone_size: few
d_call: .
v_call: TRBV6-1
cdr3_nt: TGTGCCACCAGCCTTCGTAGGGGGATTGAAAAACTGTTTTTT
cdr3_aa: CATSLRRGIEKLFF

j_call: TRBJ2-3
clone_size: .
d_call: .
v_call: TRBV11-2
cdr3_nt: TGTGCCAGCAGCTTCTACAGGACTCGAGGAGATACGCAGTATTTT
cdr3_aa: CASSFYRTRGDTQYF

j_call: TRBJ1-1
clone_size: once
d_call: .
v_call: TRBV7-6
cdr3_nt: TGTGCCAGCAGCTTAGGGGCAGGGAGAAGCACTGAAGCTTTCTTT
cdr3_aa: CASSLGAGRSTEAFF

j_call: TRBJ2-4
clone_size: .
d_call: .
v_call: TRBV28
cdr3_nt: TGTGCCAGCAGTTTGGGGAGAATTCAGTACTTC
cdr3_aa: CASSLGRIQYF

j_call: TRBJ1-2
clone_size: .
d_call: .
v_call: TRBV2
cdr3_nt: TGTGCCAGCAGTGATTGGGCAGGACCATCGGGTGGCTACACCTTC
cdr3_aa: CASSDWAGPSGGYTF

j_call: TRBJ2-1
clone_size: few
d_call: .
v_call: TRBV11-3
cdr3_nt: TGTGCCAGCAGCCCCTGGGGAAGCGACTACAATGAGCAGTTCTTC
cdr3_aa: CASSPWGSDYNEQFF

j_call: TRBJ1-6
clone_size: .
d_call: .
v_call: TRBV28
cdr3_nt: TGTGCCAGCAGTCCCCCGATGGCCGGGGGCCCGATGACCTATAATTCACCCCTCCACTTT
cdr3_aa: CASSPPMAGGPMTYNSPLHF

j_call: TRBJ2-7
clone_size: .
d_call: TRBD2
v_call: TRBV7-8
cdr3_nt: TGTGCCAGCAGCAAGAGCGGGAGGGCGGTCTACGAGCAGTACTTC
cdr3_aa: CASSKSGRAVYEQYF

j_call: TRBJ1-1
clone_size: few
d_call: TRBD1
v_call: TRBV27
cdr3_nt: TGTGCCAGCAGTTTAGTGGGGACAGGGGGACTGAACACTGAAGCTTTCTTT
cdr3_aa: CASSLVGTGGLNTEAFF

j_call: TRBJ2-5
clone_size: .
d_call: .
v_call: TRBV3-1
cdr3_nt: TGTGCCAGCAGCCAAGATGATGGGGTGAGAGAGGCGACCCAGTACTTC
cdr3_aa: CASSQDDGVREATQYF

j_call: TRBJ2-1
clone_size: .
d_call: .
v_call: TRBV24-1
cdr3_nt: TGTGCCACCAGTGAACCCGGACAGCTGAATGAGCAGTTCTTC
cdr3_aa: CATSEPGQLNEQFF

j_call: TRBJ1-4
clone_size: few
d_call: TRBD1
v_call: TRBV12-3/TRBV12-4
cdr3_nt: TGTGCCAGCACTAAAACAGGGGGCTTAACTAATGAAAAACTGTTTTTT
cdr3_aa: CASTKTGGLTNEKLFF

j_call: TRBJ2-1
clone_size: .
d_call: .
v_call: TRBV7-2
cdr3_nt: TGTGCCAGCAGCTTAGACCGAGATCAGGGTGAGCAGTTCTTC
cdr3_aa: CASSLDRDQGEQFF